The sequence of this T cell receptor beta chain was determined in a study of blood T cell repertoires in COVID-19 (dated by TCRdb to the early 2020s). A note on the overall study: Collaborator samples came from the United States, Italy and Spain and covered acute and convalescent phases of COVID-19. The material from the prospective study consisted of cDNA or gDNA derived from T cells, B-cell-depleted T cells, or PBMCs. Subjects who had been exposed to COVID-19, were actively infected with it, or had recovered from it provided the deeply sampled blood TCRbeta repertoires that made up the dataset. The repertoires were made available in a free public database intended to serve as a resource for research on the immune response to SARS-CoV-2. The samples were drawn from two sources: the first 160 participants of the ongoing ImmuneRACE study, and approximately 1,300 subjects contributed by 6 global collaborators. A de-identified subject ID, COVID-19 status, age in years and sex were almost always included in the sample metadata. Where available, HLA class I and class II types were taken from metadata supplied by the sample provider and were not determined by assay-based typing.

TCRbeta CDR3 regions were amplified from genomic DNA by means of the immunoSEQ Assay, a bias-controlled multiplex PCR. Per the source publication's procedure: The number of nucleated cells in each sample was estimated from the amplification of reference gene primers within the assay. To quantify the absolute abundance of each unique TCRbeta CDR3 rearrangement, sequence reads were collapsed and filtered. For each sample, productive Simpson clonality was calculated as the square root of Simpson's diversity index across productive rearrangements. TCRdb limited this immuneACCESS table to in-frame rearrangements with V and J called. A share of clones is missing; checked studies link under half to unresolved V genes, and the rest is unexplained. V and J calls and clone size come straight from that table; D and trimming were deduced from the DNA. A total of over 200,000 clones appear in this sample, roughly four fifths of them only once. Approximately 8% of the sample goes to the ten largest clones.

Sequences SGHTA (CDR1) and FQGNSA (CDR2) are obtained from the germline V gene. V lost 5 bases and J lost 5 bases, and the count of bases not matched to a germline gene is 14. The cysteine opens and the phenylalanine closes a CDR3 of 18 amino acids. This entry keeps only the CDR3 DNA: 54 bases, framed from base 1. A word on this clone: The antigen it recognizes is unknown. Per-base qualities were not stored, and no clone one base away is much larger.

What the work shows at the level of the full study, not this receptor alone: The quantity of clinical and demographic metadata differed by source and by participant and was supplied without curation.

Each collaborating institution followed its own protocols to collect whole blood in K2EDTA tubes. Collaborator samples were shipped for TCRbeta analysis as frozen whole blood, isolated PBMCs, or DNA extracted from either sample type. The sample was peripheral blood. This TCR derives from a woman aged 45-59 years with active or convalescent COVID-19. This chain joins TRBV7-2 to TRBJ2-5, with TRBD2 identical over 13 junction bases. This receptor has the CDR3 CASSGRTSGGHQGETQYF. The bases read TGTGCCAGCAGCGGCAGGACTAGCGGGGGCCACCAAGGGGAGACCCAGTACTTC.